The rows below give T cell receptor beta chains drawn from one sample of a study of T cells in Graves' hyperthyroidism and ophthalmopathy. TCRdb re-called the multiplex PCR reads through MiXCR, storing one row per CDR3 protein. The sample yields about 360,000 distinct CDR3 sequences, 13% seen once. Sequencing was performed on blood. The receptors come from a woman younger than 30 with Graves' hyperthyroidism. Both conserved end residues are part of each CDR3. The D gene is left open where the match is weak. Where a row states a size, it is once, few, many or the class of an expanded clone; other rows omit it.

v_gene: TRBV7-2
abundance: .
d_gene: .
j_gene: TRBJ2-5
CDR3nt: TGTGCCAGCAGCCCCGGTGGCGTTCGGGAGACCCAGTACTTC
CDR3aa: CASSPGGVRETQYF

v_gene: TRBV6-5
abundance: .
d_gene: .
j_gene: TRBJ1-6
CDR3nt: TGTGCCAGCAGTTACTCCGGCGGGACGGAGGATAATTCACCCCTCCACTTT
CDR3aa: CASSYSGGTEDNSPLHF

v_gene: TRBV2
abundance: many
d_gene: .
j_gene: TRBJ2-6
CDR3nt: TGTGCCAGCCAGACCGACAGGACTGGGGCCAACGTCCTGACTTTC
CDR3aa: CASQTDRTGANVLTF

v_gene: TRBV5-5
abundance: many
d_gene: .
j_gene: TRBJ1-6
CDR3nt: TGTGCCAGCAGCTTTGCCGACGGGGCGTTTTCACCCCTCCACTTT
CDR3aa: CASSFADGAFSPLHF

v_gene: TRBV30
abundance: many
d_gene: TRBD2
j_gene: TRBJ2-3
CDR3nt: TGTGCCTGGAAAGCTCCGGCTAGCGGCGCAGATACGCAGTATTTT
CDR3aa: CAWKAPASGADTQYF

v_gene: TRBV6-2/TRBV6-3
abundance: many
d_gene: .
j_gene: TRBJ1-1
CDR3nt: TGTGCCAGCAGTTACTCTTCAGTTCGGGAAGCTTTCTTT
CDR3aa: CASSYSSVREAFF

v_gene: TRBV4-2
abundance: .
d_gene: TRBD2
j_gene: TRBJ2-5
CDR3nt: TGTGCCAGCAGCCAAGAGTCAAGCGGGAGGGCCCAGACCCAGTACTTC
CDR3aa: CASSQESSGRAQTQYF

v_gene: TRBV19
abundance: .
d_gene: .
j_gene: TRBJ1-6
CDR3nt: TGTGCCAGTAGTACCGGCTCCTATAATTCACCCCTCCACTTT
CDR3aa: CASSTGSYNSPLHF

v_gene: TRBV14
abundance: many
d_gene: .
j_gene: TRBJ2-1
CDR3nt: TGTGCCAGCAGCCCGGTAGCCCCGGAAAGGAATGAGCAGTTCTTC
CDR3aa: CASSPVAPERNEQFF

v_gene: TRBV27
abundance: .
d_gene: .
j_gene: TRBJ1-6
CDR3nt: TGTACCAGCAGTTTATCATCAGAGAGCTCCTATAATTCACCCCTCCACTTT
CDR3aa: CTSSLSSESSYNSPLHF

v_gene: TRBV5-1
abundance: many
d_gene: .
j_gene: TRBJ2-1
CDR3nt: TGCGCCAGCAGCCCGGACGCAGGAGGCTACAATGAGCAGTTCTTC
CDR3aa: CASSPDAGGYNEQFF

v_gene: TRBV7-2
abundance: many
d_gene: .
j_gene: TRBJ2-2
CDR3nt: TGTGCCAGCAGGCAGTCGGGGGCCGGGAACACCGGGGAGCTGTTTTTT
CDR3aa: CASRQSGAGNTGELFF

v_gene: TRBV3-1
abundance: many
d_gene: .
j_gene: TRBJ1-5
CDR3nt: TGTGCCAGCAGCCGAGATAGCAATCAGCCCCAGCATTTT
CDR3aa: CASSRDSNQPQHF

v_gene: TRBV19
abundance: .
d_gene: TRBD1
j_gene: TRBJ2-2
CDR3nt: TGTGCCAGTAGTAAGGGGGCCCGCCCCTATGAGGAGCTGTTTTTT
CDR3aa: CASSKGARPYEELFF

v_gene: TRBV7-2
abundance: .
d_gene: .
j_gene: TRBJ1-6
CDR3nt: TGTGCCAGCAGCCAGGACTTGGCGGGTAATACACCCCTCCACTTT
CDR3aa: CASSQDLAGNTPLHF

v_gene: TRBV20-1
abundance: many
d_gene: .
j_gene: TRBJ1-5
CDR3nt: TGCAGTGCTAGGGCTGGTATTACTAATCAGCCCCAGCATTTT
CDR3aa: CSARAGITNQPQHF

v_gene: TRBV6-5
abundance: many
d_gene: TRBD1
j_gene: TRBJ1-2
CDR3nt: TGTGCCAGCAGTTACTCGACAGGGGGGTCTGGCTATGGCTACACCTTC
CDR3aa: CASSYSTGGSGYGYTF

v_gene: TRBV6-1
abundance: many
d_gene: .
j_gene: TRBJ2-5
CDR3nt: TGTGCCATCCGGGCCTCATTCGGGGAGACCCAGTACTTC
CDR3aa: CAIRASFGETQYF

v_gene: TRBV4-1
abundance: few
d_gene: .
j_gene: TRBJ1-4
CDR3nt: TGCGCCAGCAGCCACCCCAGGGCTGAAAAACTGTTTTTT
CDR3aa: CASSHPRAEKLFF

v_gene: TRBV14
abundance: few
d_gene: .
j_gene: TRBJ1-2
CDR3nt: TGTGCCAGCAGCCAAGATGGTCGCTATGGCTACACCTTC
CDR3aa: CASSQDGRYGYTF

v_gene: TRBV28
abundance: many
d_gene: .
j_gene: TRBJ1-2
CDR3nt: TGTGCCAGCAGTCTAGGCCTAGGGGAAAACTATGGCTACACCTTC
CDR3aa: CASSLGLGENYGYTF

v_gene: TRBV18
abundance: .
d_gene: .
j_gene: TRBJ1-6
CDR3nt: TGTGCCAGCTCACTGGGGGACATGGGAGTTCCGGCACCCCTCCACTTT
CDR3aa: CASSLGDMGVPAPLHF

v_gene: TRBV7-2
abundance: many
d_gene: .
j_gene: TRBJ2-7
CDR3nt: TGTGCCAGCAGCTTAGCGGTGGGGGCTTACGAGCAGTACTTC
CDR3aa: CASSLAVGAYEQYF

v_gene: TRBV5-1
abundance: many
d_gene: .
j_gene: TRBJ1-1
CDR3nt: TGCGCCAGCAGCTTGTTCCCCCCTGACACTGAAGCTTTCTTT
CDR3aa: CASSLFPPDTEAFF

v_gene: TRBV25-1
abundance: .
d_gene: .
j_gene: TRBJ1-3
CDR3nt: TGTGCCAGCAGTGGGGCCCACGGGGCCACTGGAAACACCATATATTTT
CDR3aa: CASSGAHGATGNTIYF

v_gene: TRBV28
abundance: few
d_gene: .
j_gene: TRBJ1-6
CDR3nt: TGTGCCACCCTCCGGGGGCCGGGTAATTCACCCCTCCACTTT
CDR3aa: CATLRGPGNSPLHF

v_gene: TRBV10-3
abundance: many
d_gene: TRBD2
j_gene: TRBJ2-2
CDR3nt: TGTGCCATCACCGGACTAGCGATGGGCGGGGAGCTGTTTTTT
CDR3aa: CAITGLAMGGELFF

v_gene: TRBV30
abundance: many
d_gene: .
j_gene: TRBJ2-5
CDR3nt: TGTGCCTGGGGAAGTCTAGGAGAGACCCAGTACTTC
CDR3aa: CAWGSLGETQYF

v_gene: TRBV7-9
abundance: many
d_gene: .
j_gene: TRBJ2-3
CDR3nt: TGTGCCAGCAGCGGGTGGGGTGCAGATACGCAGTATTTT
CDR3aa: CASSGWGADTQYF

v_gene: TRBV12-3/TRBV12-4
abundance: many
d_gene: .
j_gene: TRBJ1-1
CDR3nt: TGTGCCAGCAGTTTGGACTTTTTGAACACTGAAGCTTTCTTT
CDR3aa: CASSLDFLNTEAFF

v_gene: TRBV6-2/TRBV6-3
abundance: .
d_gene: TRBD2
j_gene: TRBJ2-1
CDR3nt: TGTGCCAGCAGAGTGACTAGCGGGGGGTTTAATGAGCAGTTCTTC
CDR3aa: CASRVTSGGFNEQFF

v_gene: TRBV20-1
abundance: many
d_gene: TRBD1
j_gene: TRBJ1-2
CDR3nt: TGCAGTGCCCAGACAGGGCTAGACTATGGCTACACCTTC
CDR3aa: CSAQTGLDYGYTF

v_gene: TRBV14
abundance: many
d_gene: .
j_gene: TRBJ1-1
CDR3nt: TGTGCCAGCAGCCCATGGACTGAAGCTTTCTTT
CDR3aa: CASSPWTEAFF

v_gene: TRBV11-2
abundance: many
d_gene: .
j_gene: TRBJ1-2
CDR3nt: TGTGCCAGCAGCTTACTTGGGGGAGAAGGTTATGGCTACACCTTC
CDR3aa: CASSLLGGEGYGYTF

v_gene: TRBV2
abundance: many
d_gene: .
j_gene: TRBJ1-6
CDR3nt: TGTGCCAGCAGGAGGCGGGACCTAAATTCACCCCTCCACTTT
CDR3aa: CASRRRDLNSPLHF

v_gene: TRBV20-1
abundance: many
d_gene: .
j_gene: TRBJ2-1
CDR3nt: TGCAGTGCTAGAGCTTATTCGGATCTCAGCTCCTACAATGAGCAGTTCTTC
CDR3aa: CSARAYSDLSSYNEQFF

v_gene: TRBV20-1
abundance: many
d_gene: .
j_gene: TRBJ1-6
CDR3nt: TGCAGTGCTAGGGCACAGGGAGGTTCACCCCTCCACTTT
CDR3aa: CSARAQGGSPLHF

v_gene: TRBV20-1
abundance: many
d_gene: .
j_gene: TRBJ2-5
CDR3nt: TGCAGTGCTCCCTACTTTACCCTACTAGGGGTCCAAGAGACCCAGTACTTC
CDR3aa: CSAPYFTLLGVQETQYF

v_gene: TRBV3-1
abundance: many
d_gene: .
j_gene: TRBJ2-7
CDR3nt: TGTGCCAGCAGCCAATGCTACGAGCAGTACTTC
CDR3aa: CASSQCYEQYF

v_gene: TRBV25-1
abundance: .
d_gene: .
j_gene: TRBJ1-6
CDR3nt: TGTGCCGGCAGTGAATGGAGGGTCGATTTGGGGGGACCCCTCCACTTT
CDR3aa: CAGSEWRVDLGGPLHF

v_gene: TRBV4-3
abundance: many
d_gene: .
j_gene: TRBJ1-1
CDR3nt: TGCGCCAGCAGCCTCTCTAATTCAGGGATCACTGAAGCTTTCTTT
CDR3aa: CASSLSNSGITEAFF

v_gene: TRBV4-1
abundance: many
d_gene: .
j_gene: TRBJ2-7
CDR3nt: TGCGCCAGCAGCCAAGGGATGGCCTACGAGCAGTACTTC
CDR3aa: CASSQGMAYEQYF

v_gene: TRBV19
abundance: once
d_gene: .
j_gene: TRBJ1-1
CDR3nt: TGTGCCAGTAGTTTCTCCCCACGGGGTGAAGCTTTCTTT
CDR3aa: CASSFSPRGEAFF

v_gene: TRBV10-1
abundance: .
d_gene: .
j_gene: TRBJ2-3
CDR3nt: TGCGCCAGCAGTCCCCAGCCAAGCACAGATACGCAGTATTTT
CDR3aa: CASSPQPSTDTQYF

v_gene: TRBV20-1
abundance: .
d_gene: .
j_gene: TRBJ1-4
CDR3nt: TGCAGTGCTAGTCCTGGAGGAGGGAATGAAAAACTGTTTTTT
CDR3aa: CSASPGGGNEKLFF

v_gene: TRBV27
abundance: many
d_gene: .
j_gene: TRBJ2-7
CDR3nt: TGTGCCAGCAGTTTCGAAAACCCTCCCTACGAGCAGTACTTC
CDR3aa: CASSFENPPYEQYF

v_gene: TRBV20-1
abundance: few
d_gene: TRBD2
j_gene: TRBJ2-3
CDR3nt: TGCAGTGCCAGGACTAGCGGGACAGATACGCAGTATTTT
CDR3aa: CSARTSGTDTQYF

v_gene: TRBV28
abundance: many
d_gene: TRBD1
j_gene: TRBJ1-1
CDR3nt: TGTGCCAGCAGTACAGGGGAAACTGAAGCTTTCTTT
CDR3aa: CASSTGETEAFF

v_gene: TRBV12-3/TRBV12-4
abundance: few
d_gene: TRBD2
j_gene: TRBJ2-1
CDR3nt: TGTGCCAGCAGTTTGACGGGGGGGGGGTCTCGGCTGTTCTTC
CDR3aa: CASSLTGGGSRLFF

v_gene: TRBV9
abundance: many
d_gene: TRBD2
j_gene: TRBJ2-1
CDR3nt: TGTGCCAGCAGCGTAAATCTAGCGGGAGGGCCTAATGAGCAGTTCTTC
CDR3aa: CASSVNLAGGPNEQFF

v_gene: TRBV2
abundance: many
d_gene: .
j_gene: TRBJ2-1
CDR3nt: TGTGCCAGCACCCAATGGGAGCCCGAGGGCAATGAGCAGTTCTTC
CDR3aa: CASTQWEPEGNEQFF